This T cell receptor beta chain comes out of a study of vaccination effects on CD4 cells after COVID-19. In regard to this clone: Antigen: not known.

CD4+ T cells specific for antigen were expanded with viral peptide pools by the ViraFEST assay before sequencing. Following culture for approximately ten days, CD4+ T cells were isolated. Two doses of either BNT162b2 or mRNA-1273 were given to each participant. Fresh IL-2-containing medium replaced half the medium on days 3 and 7. Sequencing was performed with immunoSEQ multiplex PCR; in TCRdb, only in-frame clones are kept and a portion is missing. In the table there are about 66,000 clones, about 80% of which are singletons. V lost 0 bases to trimming and J lost 2 bases, with 8 bases between them. This CDR3 spans 14 amino acids. Germline-derived CDR1 and CDR2 are SGHRS and YFSETQ.

The TCR comes from a human donor who received a COVID-19 vaccine. The V and J genes are TRBV5-1 and TRBJ1-2, with D hard to call. The sample was CD4+ T cells from PBMCs cultured with HCoV-OC43 spike peptides, taken after COVID-19 vaccination. The subset denotes: HCoV-OC43 spike overlapping peptide pool stimulation. CDR3 nucleotides: TGCGCCAGCAGCTTGGATGTTTCGAACTATGGCTACACCTTC. Its protein is CASSLDVSNYGYTF.